Many counts were recorded for the clone carrying this T cell receptor (beta chain). The PBMCs were sourced from fresh peripheral blood (around 9.9 ml). The data were obtained in a study of T cells in Graves' hyperthyroidism and ophthalmopathy. The CDR3 regions of TCR beta were amplified from RNA transcripts. First-round RT-PCR of the TCR CDR3 relied on the HTBI primer set. From the multiplex PCR reads, TCRdb called clonotypes with MiXCR, one entry per CDR3 protein. In the table there are some 570,000 distinct CDR3 sequences, roughly 17% of which are singletons. V lost 8 bases to trimming and J lost 4 bases, with 17 bases between them. The CDR3 is 14 amino acids. Per germline, CDR1 SNHLY and CDR2 FYNNEI.

The receptor was isolated from a woman under 30 with Graves' ophthalmopathy. Source material: blood. V usage is TRBV2 and J usage is TRBJ1-2; D is unclear. The DNA for the CDR3 is TGTGCCAGCTTAGTGTCGGGAGACGGCTATGGCTACACCTTC. This codes for CASLVSGDGYGYTF. Full variable domain (missing parts from reference TRBV2 and TRBJ1-2): EPEVTQTPSHQVTQMGQEVILRCVPISNHLYFYWYRQILGQKVEFLVSFYNNEISEKSEIFDDQFSVERPDGSNFTLKIRSTKLEDSAMYFCASLVSGDGYGYTFGSGTRLTVV.